This TCR beta chain was identified during a study of T cells after yellow fever vaccination. This clonotype was seen only a few times. V lost 3 bases to trimming and J lost 6 bases; unmatched junction nucleotides: 1. The CDR3 length is 13 residues. Per the germline V gene, CDR1 is SGHRS and CDR2 is YFSETQ. TCRdb reprocessed the 5' RACE reads via MiXCR and lists one record per CDR3 protein. The table has about 320,000 distinct CDR3 sequences, approximately 12% seen once. The chain links TRBV5-1 to TRBJ1-2, with TRBD1 identical over 11 bases. Specimen: CD4+ T cells sorted from PBMCs, collected 45 days after the yellow fever booster vaccination. This TCR was sampled from a man between 18 and 29 years old who received the YFV17D yellow fever vaccine. The chain's CDR3 is CASSSDRGHGYTF. In DNA form, the CDR3 reads TGCGCCAGCAGCTCGGACAGGGGGCATGGCTACACCTTC.